This T cell receptor (beta chain) originates from a study of blood T cells in healthy people across ages. Overall study findings and caveats: Percentage of naive T cells showed a strong correlation with TCR beta diversity.

For the second PCR, which ran for about 6 to 12 cycles, a sample-barcoded 5' primer and a J-beta primer mix were used. The authors tagged each cDNA molecule using a template-switch adaptor with 12 random nucleotides. TCRdb re-derived calls from the 5' RACE reads in MiXCR, one entry per CDR3 protein. The table has under 2,000,000 distinct CDR3 sequences, roughly 49% seen once. The CDR3 runs to 18 residues. CDR1 and CDR2 (germline): DFQATT, SNEGSKA (reference sequence). The V segment lost 5 bases and the J segment 4 bases; nucleotides outside the gene matches: 20. This clonotype was seen a handful of times. Its antigen remains unidentified.

V gene TRBV20-1 combines with J gene TRBJ2-1; 7 nucleotides agree with TRBD2. The receptor was isolated from a woman between 40 and 50 years old in good health. Material: blood. CDR3 sequence (DNA): TGCAGTGCTCCCAGACTAGCATCGGGGGTCCCTAATTACAATGAGCAGTTCTTC. Amino acid sequence: CSAPRLASGVPNYNEQFF.